These 25 T cell receptor beta chains share one sample of origin, sequenced in a study of T cells in Graves' hyperthyroidism and ophthalmopathy (dated by TCRdb to between 2018 and 2020). Library construction relied on multiplex PCR. Sequencing relied on an Illumina HiSeq 2000. TCR beta CDR3 regions were amplified from RNA transcripts. The TCR CDR3 was subjected to a first round of RT-PCR using the HTBI primer set and the Qiagen OneStep RT-PCR kit. Starting from the raw public reads, TCRdb applied fastp trimming at Q25, assembled clones with MiXCR and retained in-frame beta chains. Every entry covers one CDR3 protein and lists the most common genes and DNA from its rows. Within this sample are approximately 220,000 distinct CDR3 sequences, with around 16% of them counted one time only. Over 35% of the sample rests with the top ten. The sequenced sample was blood. The receptors were gathered from a man aged 35 to 55 with Graves' hyperthyroidism.

This clonotype came up many times. V is TRBV20-1 and J is TRBJ1-2; D not resolved. Germline lookup yields CDR1 DFQATT and CDR2 SNEGSKA (reference sequence). Trimming took off 4 bases at V and 4 bases at J, with 10 bases between the two ends. The CDR3 consists of 12 residues. CDR3 in DNA: TGCAGTGCTAACCCAATAGCCTATGGCTACACCTTC. Translated, it gives CSANPIAYGYTF.

This clonotype was detected many times. The rearrangement uses TRBV19 and TRBJ2-5, with D possibly TRBD2 on 7 matching bases. CDR1 LNHDA and CDR2 SQIVND come from the germline V gene (reference sequence). Trimming shortened V by 3 bases and J by 9 bases, and 17 bases separated the two germline ends. CDR3 length: 14 amino acids. This CDR3 is CASSMGRGGEPQYF. The CDR3 nucleotides are TGTGCCAGTAGTATGGGCAGGGGAGGGGAGCCCCAGTACTTC.

The sample holds a few counts of this clonotype. V is TRBV20-1 and J is TRBJ2-5, with a possible D match to TRBD2 (5 bases). V dropped 5 bases and J dropped 5 bases, with 18 bases sitting between them. The CDR3 consists of 14 residues. Germline V gene data show CDR1 as DFQATT and CDR2 as SNEGSKA (reference sequence). This CDR3 reads CSAPTTGSSETQYF. The CDR3 DNA sequence: TGCAGTGCTCCGACTACGGGTTCTTCCGAGACCCAGTACTTC.

As to this clonotype: A read error is possible here, since a much larger clone lies one base away. DNA of the CDR3: TGTGCCTGGAGTGGACAGAGCAACGAGCAGTACTTC. This codes for CAWSGQSNEQYF. The chain combines TRBV30 with TRBJ2-7, with a possible D match to TRBD1 (5 bases). This CDR3 contains 12 residues. Trimming left V 1 base short and J 5 bases short, with 9 bases between. Germline CDR1 GTSNPN, CDR2 SVGIG (reference sequence).

This clonotype has at least ten counts. V and J are TRBV13 and TRBJ2-5, with D possibly being TRBD2 (6 bases). The CDR3 is 14 residues long. The germline V gene has CDR1 PRHDT and CDR2 FYEKMQ (reference sequence). V was trimmed by 4 bases and J by 0 bases, leaving 9 bases between them. The CDR3, as DNA: TGTGCCAGCAGCTCCAGGACTAACCAAGAGACCCAGTACTTC. Encoded protein: CASSSRTNQETQYF.

This clonotype showed up many times. This rearrangement joins TRBV20-1 to TRBJ2-7; D gene uncertain. Trimming cost V 3 bases and J 0 bases, with 6 bases left between them. The CDR3 spans 12 residues. In germline, CDR1 is DFQATT, CDR2 SNEGSKA (reference sequence). The DNA for the CDR3 is TGCAGTGCTAGGAGGAGCTCCTACGAGCAGTACTTC. It yields the protein CSARRSSYEQYF.

This clonotype has a count of ten or more. Here the CDR3 DNA reads TGTGCCAGCAGCTCCGGGACAGGGGTGCAAGAGACCCAGTACTTC. Protein: CASSSGTGVQETQYF. The chain recombines TRBV27 with TRBJ2-5; 10 bases are a match to TRBD1. The CDR3 spans 15 residues. In germline, CDR1 is MNHEY, CDR2 SMNVEV (reference sequence). V gave up 6 bases and J gave up 2 bases; unmatched junction bases: 6.

Note on this clonotype: A much larger clonotype is one base distant, so this may be a read error. The chain links TRBV27 to TRBJ1-1; D is unresolved. The CDR3 length is 13 residues. The germline V gene has CDR1 MNHEY and CDR2 SMNVEV (reference sequence). The CDR3 spells CASSYGVNTEALF. The DNA for the CDR3 is TGTGCCAGCAGTTATGGGGTGAACACTGAAGCTCTCTTT.

This clonotype occurred many times. The V call is TRBV7-8, the J call TRBJ1-5, with a weak D call TRBD1 (5 bases). Trimming cost V 2 bases and J 1 base, with 15 bases left between them. This CDR3 comprises 17 residues. Germline lookup yields CDR1 SGHVS and CDR2 FQNEAQ. The CDR3 sequence is CASSLSQGVWSNQPQHF. CDR3 coding DNA: TGTGCCAGCAGCTTAAGTCAGGGTGTTTGGAGCAATCAGCCCCAGCATTTT.

The table lists this clonotype with many counts. The chain recombines TRBV7-3 with TRBJ2-3; D might be TRBD1 (5 bases). Looked up from germline, CDR1 is SGHTA and CDR2 is FQGTGA. The CDR3 covers 14 residues. V was trimmed by 2 bases and J by 3 bases, leaving 9 bases between them. The CDR3 sequence is CASSLSGLTDTQYF. The CDR3 DNA reads as TGTGCCAGCAGCTTATCAGGGTTAACAGATACGCAGTATTTT.

This clonotype was recorded many times. The chain has TRBV3-1 and TRBJ1-2; 7 bases map to TRBD1. The CDR3 loop spans 14 amino acids. Germline V gene sequence: CDR1 LGHDT, CDR2 YNNKEL (reference sequence). After removal of 5 bases from V and 11 bases from J, the junction contained 14 bases not matched to a gene. For the CDR3, the DNA is TGTGCCAGCAGCTTCGGGGAGGAGACAGGGAAGTACACCTTC. Protein sequence: CASSFGEETGKYTF.

This clonotype was found a few times. The V gene is TRBV4-1, the J gene TRBJ2-1; D is uncertain. Deletions cut 4 bases from V and 0 bases from J, with 19 bases between. The CDR3 is 18 amino acids. Germline V gene sequence: CDR1 MGHRA, CDR2 YSYEKL. In nucleotides, the CDR3 is TGCGCCAGCAGCCGAGTGACCGGTTCTACAAGCTCCTACAATGAGCAGTTCTTC. Protein sequence: CASSRVTGSTSSYNEQFF.

This clonotype was seen repeatedly, ten times or more. This chain connects TRBV6-2 or TRBV6-3 to TRBJ2-5; possible D gene TRBD2, 5 bases. This CDR3 spans 13 amino acids. Between the trimmed V and J ends, which lost 7 bases and 1 base, there was a span of 10 bases. Germline V lookup: CDR1 MNHEY, CDR2 SVGEGT. As DNA, the CDR3 is TGTGCCAGCAAACGGGATCTCCAAGAGACCCAGTACTTC. This encodes CASKRDLQETQYF.

This clonotype was detected ten times or more. This rearrangement joins TRBV6-2 or TRBV6-3 to TRBJ2-2; perhaps TRBD1 as D (6 bases). The germline gives CDR1 MNHEY, CDR2 SVGEGT. The CDR3 is made up of 16 amino acids. V lost 7 bases and J 0 bases, leaving 15 bases between the germline ends. CDR3: CASNLGGLANTGELFF. For the CDR3, the DNA is TGTGCCAGCAACCTAGGGGGTCTCGCGAACACCGGGGAGCTGTTTTTT.

The chain couples TRBV7-3 to TRBJ2-3; D perhaps matches TRBD2 (6 bases). V lost 5 bases to trimming and J lost 6 bases, with 18 bases between them. Germline-derived CDR1 and CDR2 are SGHTA and FQGTGA. The CDR3 consists of 15 residues. DNA of the CDR3: TGTGCCAGCAGCGTCGACCGGGACTCCTTCGATACGCAGTATTTT. Its protein is CASSVDRDSFDTQYF.

This clonotype was detected ten times or more. The chain combines TRBV20-1 with TRBJ2-5; D is perhaps TRBD2 (6 bases). This CDR3 has 13 amino acids. V lost 0 bases and J lost 4, with 9 bases in between. Germline CDR1 reads DFQATT; CDR2 reads SNEGSKA (reference sequence). In DNA form, the CDR3 reads TGCAGTGCTAGAGACCCCGGGGGAGAGACCCAGTACTTC. This translates into CSARDPGGETQYF.

This clonotype was found many times. This chain connects TRBV7-8 to TRBJ1-5; 8 nucleotides match TRBD1. The junction had 12 bases not matched to a gene; V was cut back by 1 base and J by 7 bases. Per the germline V gene, CDR1 is SGHVS and CDR2 is FQNEAQ. The CDR3 is made up of 17 amino acids. CDR3 sequence (DNA): TGTGCCAGCAGCTTAGAAGTAAGCAGGGGGCGCTGGCAGCCCCAGCATTTT. It encodes CASSLEVSRGRWQPQHF.

The sample holds many counts of this clonotype. This rearrangement joins TRBV9 to TRBJ1-2; no clear D gene. The CDR3 totals 15 residues. Trimming removed 0 bases at V and 0 bases at J, with 9 bases between. Germline values: CDR1 SGDLS, CDR2 YYNGEE. As DNA, the CDR3 is TGTGCCAGCAGCGTAGAGGTGGGCGCTAACTATGGCTACACCTTC. This gives the protein CASSVEVGANYGYTF.

This clonotype was observed at least ten times. J is TRBJ2-7 and V is TRBV5-5; 8 nucleotides line up with TRBD1. After removal of 4 bases from V and 6 bases from J, the junction contained 6 bases not matched to a gene. The CDR3 extends over 13 amino acids. Germline values: CDR1 SGHKS, CDR2 YYEKEE (reference sequence). CDR3 protein: CASSRTGGSEQYF. The CDR3 DNA sequence: TGTGCCAGCAGCCGAACAGGGGGAAGCGAGCAGTACTTC.

This clonotype was counted only a few times. The chain has TRBV5-6 and TRBJ2-1; D tentatively fits TRBD1 or TRBD2 (5 bases each). Trimming took off 0 bases at V and 4 bases at J, with 20 bases between the two ends. The germline gives CDR1 SGHDT, CDR2 YYEEEE. The CDR3 is 18 residues long. Here the CDR3 DNA reads TGTGCCAGCAGCTTGGCCGCTATACGAGGGGCCTTTTACAATGAGCAGTTCTTC. It yields the protein CASSLAAIRGAFYNEQFF.

This clonotype was seen repeatedly, ten times or more. The gene calls are TRBV7-3 and TRBJ2-2; 9 bases line up with TRBD1. The junction had 5 bases not matched to a gene; V was cut back by 5 bases and J by 7 bases. This CDR3 comprises 14 residues. Germline CDR1 and CDR2: SGHTA and FQGTGA. The CDR3 sequence: CASSPGQGIGELFF. CDR3 in DNA: TGTGCCAGCAGCCCGGGACAGGGAATCGGGGAGCTGTTTTTT.

The sample holds a few counts of this clonotype. The chain uses TRBV20-1 and TRBJ2-5; the D call may be TRBD1 or TRBD2 (5 bases each). Trimming pared 5 bases from V and 10 bases from J, leaving 20 bases between. The CDR3 is 13 residues long. The germline V gene has CDR1 DFQATT and CDR2 SNEGSKA (reference sequence). CDR3 protein: CSASRDPSRDQYF. CDR3 nucleotide sequence: TGCAGTGCTTCCCGGGACCCATCTAGGGACCAGTACTTC.

This clonotype was recorded many times. V is TRBV12-3 or TRBV12-4 and J is TRBJ2-5, with D tentatively TRBD1 (5 bases). The length of the CDR3 is 13 residues. The V end was cut by 6 bases, the J end by 2 bases, with 10 bases between. The CDR3 here is CASSDSPQETQYF. The CDR3 bases are TGTGCCAGCAGCGACAGCCCACAAGAGACCCAGTACTTC.

In nucleotides, the CDR3 is TGTGCCAGCACCCTCAGAGGAGGGACTGGAAACACCATATATTTT. It codes for CASTLRGGTGNTIYF. The rearrangement links TRBV12-3 or TRBV12-4 to TRBJ1-3, with D hard to call. The ends were cut back, 7 bases at V and 2 bases at J, with 15 bases in the middle. CDR3 length: 15 amino acids.

This clonotype occurred a few times. The rearrangement uses TRBV24-1 and TRBJ2-5; D remains ambiguous. The CDR3 sequence is 14 residues long. Germline CDR1 reads KGHDR; CDR2 reads SFDVKD. Trimming removed 4 bases from V and 2 bases from J, with 10 bases in between. The CDR3 loop reads CATSEATEQETQYF. The CDR3 region has the DNA TGTGCCACCAGTGAGGCCACAGAGCAAGAGACCCAGTACTTC.